This TCR beta chain was captured by sequencing in a study of shared clonotypes between healthy human individuals. The study, taken as a whole, reports: Approximately 5% was the fraction of naive CD4 clonotypes found shared across a few donors.

CDR3 length equals 16 residues. V was cut by 6 bases and J by 1 base, with 16 bases left in between. In germline, CDR1 is MRHNA, CDR2 SNTAGT. Regarding this clone: Its matching antigen is unknown.

An approximately 220 ng quantity of DNA, about 30,000 T cell genomes, went into the sorted-subset replicate PCRs. Clones were read by immunoSEQ multiplex PCR, and TCRdb kept only the in-frame ones, dropping some. The data show a few hundred thousand clones, with around 97% seen just once and around 0.06% held by the top ten. From CD4+ cells came CD45RA+ naive and CD45RA-negative memory subsets. The chain joins TRBV6-4 to TRBJ2-1; D perhaps matches TRBD1 (6 bases). The source is a woman under 40 in good health. The source material was naive CD4+ T cells sorted from blood. Subset specified: CD45RA+ positively selected. CDR3 nucleotide sequence: TGTGCCAGCAGACCTCAACCCGGGACATCCTACAATGAGCAGTTCTTC. This translates into CASRPQPGTSYNEQFF.